This T cell receptor (beta chain) appears in the sequencing data of a study of identical twins. To note about this clonotype: Its antigen remains unknown.

The study, taken as a whole, reports: Invariant T cells like MAIT and iNKT could partly confound the zero-insertion analyses.

Each CDR3 protein is one row after TCRdb ran MiXCR on the 5' RACE reads. Seen here are around 1.7 million distinct CDR3 sequences, roughly 35% observed once, and the top ten hold over 0.25%. The CDR3 is 12 residues long. V was cut by 1 base and J by 15 bases, with 13 bases left in between. The germline gives CDR1 MNHNS, CDR2 SASEGT. V is TRBV6-1 and J is TRBJ1-3; D perhaps matches TRBD1 (5 bases). The sequencing input was cord blood. The sequence came from a newborn girl in good health. The CDR3 loop is CASSEVVQGRYF. In DNA, the CDR3 is TGTGCCAGCAGTGAAGTGGTCCAGGGCCGATATTTT.